These 14 T cell receptor beta chains came from one sample sequenced in a study of PD-1 blockade in mismatch repair-deficient tumors. Using immunoSEQ multiplex PCR, the repertoire was profiled, and TCRdb retains in-frame clones only, with some absent. Of tens of thousands of clones in the sample, roughly 81% were seen once. Sequenced material: peripheral blood, taken 2 weeks after starting pembrolizumab. These receptors were taken from an adult with mismatch repair-deficient cancer.

This rearrangement joins TRBV11-2 to TRBJ2-7; 10 bases agree with TRBD2. The CDR3 has 17 amino acids. Trimming at V came to 1 base and at J to 2 bases, leaving 8 bases not matched to a gene. Germline lookup yields CDR1 SGHAT and CDR2 FQNNGV. The CDR3 region is CASSLARTSGKTYEQYF. CDR3 DNA: TGTGCCAGCAGCTTAGCTCGGACTAGCGGAAAGACCTACGAGCAGTACTTC. The full variable domain, rest sourced from reference TRBV11-2 and TRBJ2-7, is EAGVAQSPRYKIIEKRQSVAFWCNPISGHATLYWYQQILGQGPKLLIQFQNNGVVDDSQLPKDRFSAERLKGVDSTLKIQPAKLEDSAVYLCASSLARTSGKTYEQYFGPGTRLTVT.

This sequence joins TRBV14 and TRBJ2-7, with D perhaps being TRBD1 or TRBD2 (6 bases each). CDR3 length: 14 amino acids. The V and J ends lost 1 base and 5 bases respectively, with 12 bases between them. Per germline, CDR1 SGHDN and CDR2 FVKESK. CDR3 nucleotide sequence: TGTGCCAGCAGCCAAGGCAGGAGGGGGAACGAGCAGTACTTC. Protein product: CASSQGRRGNEQYF.

Comments on this clone: Other DNA sequences in the same sample also yield this CDR3. The chain links TRBV9 to TRBJ2-7, with 7 bases identical to TRBD2. The CDR3 runs to 14 residues. From germline, CDR1 is SGDLS and CDR2 YYNGEE. The V segment lost 2 bases and the J segment 1 base; nucleotides outside the gene matches: 3. In DNA, the CDR3 is TGTGCCAGCAGCGTGGGACTACCTTCCTACGAGCAGTACTTC. Translation gives CASSVGLPSYEQYF. Full variable domain (missing parts from reference TRBV9 and TRBJ2-7): DSGVTQTPKHLITATGQRVTLRCSPRSGDLSVYWYQQSLDQGLQFLIQYYNGEERAKGNILERFSAQQFPDLHSELNLSSLELGDSALYFCASSVGLPSYEQYFGPGTRLTVT.

This clone was detected once. The gene calls are TRBV2 and TRBJ2-5; D perhaps matches TRBD2 (6 bases). CDR1 and CDR2 (germline): SNHLY, FYNNEI. V lost 7 bases to trimming and J lost 2 bases, with 14 bases between them. The CDR3 consists of 14 residues. CDR3 sequence reads: CASTLGGFQETQYF. DNA of the CDR3: TGTGCCAGCACCTTGGGAGGATTTCAAGAGACCCAGTACTTC.

The rearrangement uses TRBV18 and TRBJ1-1; tentatively, D is TRBD1 (5 bases). The CDR3 consists of 15 residues. The V end lost 3 bases, the J end lost 8 bases, and 19 bases lay between the germline ends. Germline loops: CDR1 KGHSH, CDR2 LQKENI. The CDR3 nucleotides are TGTGCCAGCTCACCGGGGGGATTACAATTGGGAGAAGCTTTCTTT. The encoded protein is CASSPGGLQLGEAFF.

V usage is TRBV10-3 and J usage is TRBJ2-5; possible D gene TRBD2, 5 bases. V was shortened by 4 bases and J by 4 bases, with 13 bases between the two germline ends. The germline V gene has CDR1 ENHRY and CDR2 SYGVKD. The CDR3 totals 14 residues. Written as DNA, the CDR3 is TGTGCCATCAGTGTCGAGGGATTAGGAGAGACCCAGTACTTC. Translating gives CAISVEGLGETQYF.

The genes are TRBV29-1 and TRBJ2-5; 9 bases fit TRBD1. The germline V gene has CDR1 SQVTM and CDR2 ANQGSEA. The CDR3 consists of 12 residues. The J segment lost 3 bases and the V segment lost 7 bases, leaving 3 bases of the junction unmatched. The CDR3 region is CSARQGEETQYF. The CDR3 DNA reads as TGCAGCGCCCGACAGGGGGAAGAGACCCAGTACTTC.

The V and J genes are TRBV19 and TRBJ1-2; a weak D match, TRBD1 (6 bases). Germline-derived CDR1 and CDR2 are LNHDA and SQIVND (reference sequence). CDR3 length: 15 amino acids. V gave up 7 bases and J gave up 2 bases, with 17 bases separating them. In nucleotides, the CDR3 is TGTGCCAGTACGCAGGGCAGGGGTAGGAACTATGGCTACACCTTC. Protein product: CASTQGRGRNYGYTF.

The chain has TRBV6-1 and TRBJ2-1; the D gene is possibly TRBD2 (5 bases). CDR3 length: 13 residues. CDR1 and CDR2 from the germline V gene are MNHNS and SASEGT. Trimming pared 8 bases from V and 8 bases from J, leaving 16 bases between. CDR3 sequence: CASEGPPGDEQFF. As DNA, the CDR3 is TGTGCCAGCGAGGGCCCCCCAGGTGATGAGCAGTTCTTC.

The gene calls are TRBV5-6 and TRBJ1-1; D might be TRBD1 (6 bases). The germline gives CDR1 SGHDT, CDR2 YYEEEE. V lost 3 bases, J lost 3 bases, and 9 bases lay in between. The CDR3 contains 13 residues. CDR3 protein: CASSSAGDTEAFF. The CDR3 DNA is TGTGCCAGCAGCTCCGCAGGGGACACTGAAGCTTTCTTT.

The chain is built from TRBV10-2 and TRBJ2-7; no firm D call. This CDR3 comprises 12 residues. Per germline, CDR1 WSHSY and CDR2 SAAADI. Between the trimmed V and J ends, which lost 8 bases and 6 bases, there was a span of 14 bases. CDR3 sequence: CASGPSRAEQYF. CDR3 sequence (DNA): TGCGCCAGCGGACCTTCTAGGGCCGAGCAGTACTTC.

The chain is built from TRBV6-6 and TRBJ2-1; D remains ambiguous. There are 15 residues in the CDR3. CDR1 MNHNY and CDR2 SVGAGI come from the germline V gene (reference sequence). Trimming stripped 6 bases from V and 7 bases from J, with 19 bases between. The CDR3 loop is CASSLIGSAENEQFF. In DNA form, the CDR3 reads TGTGCCAGCAGCCTAATCGGGTCAGCAGAAAATGAGCAGTTCTTC.

J is TRBJ2-2 and V is TRBV7-2; TRBD1 agrees at 8 bases. CDR1 and CDR2 (germline): SGHTA, FQGNSA. This CDR3 spans 17 amino acids. J was trimmed by 7 bases and V by 5 bases; bases with no gene match: 15. CDR3 protein: CASSHHGQGAQGGELFF. As DNA, the CDR3 is TGTGCCAGCAGCCATCACGGGCAGGGGGCGCAAGGCGGGGAGCTGTTTTTT. The entire variable domain, with the rest obtained from reference TRBV7-2 and TRBJ2-2, is as follows: GAGVSQSPSNKVTEKGKDVELRCDPISGHTALYWYRQSLGQGLEFLIYFQGNSAPDKSGLPSDRFSAERTGGSVSTLTIQRTQQEDSAVYLCASSHHGQGAQGGELFFGEGSRLTVL.

This chain joins TRBV9 and TRBJ2-7; 13 bases line up with TRBD2. The CDR3 consists of 15 residues. CDR1 and CDR2 from the germline V gene are SGDLS and YYNGEE. The V segment lost 4 bases and the J segment 3 bases; nucleotides outside the gene matches: 4. The CDR3, as DNA: TGTGCCAGCAGCCCGGGACTAGCGGGGAACTACGAGCAGTACTTC. Residues: CASSPGLAGNYEQYF. Together with reference TRBV9 and TRBJ2-7, the CDR3 gives the full variable domain: DSGVTQTPKHLITATGQRVTLRCSPRSGDLSVYWYQQSLDQGLQFLIQYYNGEERAKGNILERFSAQQFPDLHSELNLSSLELGDSALYFCASSPGLAGNYEQYFGPGTRLTVT.